What follows is one T cell receptor (beta chain) and its context. This sample is drawn from a study of post-analysis software for immune sequencing data. Unique molecular identifiers had been added to the TCR beta cDNA libraries. Using its own MiXCR run on the PCR reads, TCRdb lists one record per CDR3 protein. The data contain 600,000 to 700,000 distinct CDR3 sequences, approximately 60% of them singletons. The sequencing sample was made of blood. The TCR comes from a girl aged 2-10 years with multiple sclerosis.

The CDR3, as DNA: TGTGCCAGCCCCGGAGGGACTTTATACAATGAGCAGTTCTTC. Translation: CASPGGTLYNEQFF. The genes are TRBV7-9 and TRBJ2-1, with D possibly matching TRBD2 (6 bases). Trimming took off 8 bases at V and 4 bases at J, with 15 bases between the two ends. CDR1 is SEHNR and CDR2 is FQNEAQ in the germline V gene (reference sequence). The CDR3 covers 14 residues. Full variable domain (outside the CDR3, taken from reference TRBV7-9 and TRBJ2-1): DTGVSQNPRHKITKRGQNVTFRCDPISEHNRLYWYRQTLGQGPEFLTYFQNEAQLEKSRLLSDRFSAERPKGSFSTLEIQRTEQGDSAMYLCASPGGTLYNEQFFGPGTRLTVL.